This entry lists 3 T cell receptor beta chains sequenced from one sample in a study of blood T cell repertoires in COVID-19. Using immunoSEQ multiplex PCR, the repertoire was profiled, and TCRdb retains in-frame clones only, with some absent. Here the sample spans approximately 100,000 clones, about 80% being singletons. The sequenced sample consisted of peripheral blood. The source of these receptors is a man aged 55 to 70 with acute or convalescent COVID-19.

The chain links TRBV30 to TRBJ1-2; D gene ambiguous. V lost 0 bases to trimming and J lost 8 bases, with 10 bases between them. This CDR3 has 12 amino acids. Germline CDR1 is GTSNPN and CDR2 is SVGIG (reference sequence). The CDR3 loop is CAWSVGERGYTF. The CDR3 nucleotides are TGTGCCTGGAGTGTCGGGGAAAGGGGCTACACCTTC.

This sequence joins TRBV6-5 and TRBJ1-1; D is possibly TRBD1 (5 bases). This CDR3 is 14 amino acids long. Germline CDR1 reads MNHEY; CDR2 reads SVGAGI. V lost 5 bases and J 3 bases, leaving 13 bases between the germline ends. The CDR3 coding sequence is TGTGCCAGCAGTCTGGGAGGGACTTACACTGAAGCTTTCTTT. Translation: CASSLGGTYTEAFF.

This chain joins TRBV7-9 and TRBJ1-4; D call uncertain. Germline V gene lookup returns CDR1 SEHNR and CDR2 FQNEAQ (reference sequence). The CDR3 spans 14 residues. V dropped 1 base and J dropped 6 bases, with 9 bases sitting between them. The CDR3 coding sequence is TGTGCCAGCAGCTTAGGCCACATTGATGAAAAACTGTTTTTT. This codes for CASSLGHIDEKLFF.